A single sample gave rise to the 13 T cell receptor beta chains below, sequenced in a study of T cells in localized non-small cell lung cancer. The method was immunoSEQ multiplex PCR; TCRdb's version includes in-frame clones alone and lacks a portion of them. The sample shows 30,000 or so clones, 87% of them seen only once. Material: peripheral blood, obtained before any cancer treatment. These receptor sequences come from a male donor aged 60 or older with stage I lung adenocarcinoma.

The table lists this clone with a count of one. The CDR3 region has the DNA TGTGCCAGCAGCTCACCGGGACAAGGGGGATACGAGCAGTACTTC. It codes for CASSSPGQGGYEQYF. V and J are TRBV5-8 and TRBJ2-7; D is possibly TRBD1 (6 bases). With 3 bases removed from V and 4 bases from J, the gap between germline ends came to 17 bases. Germline V gives CDR1 SGHTS, CDR2 YDEGEE. This CDR3 is built from 15 residues. Full variable domain (outside the CDR3, taken from reference TRBV5-8 and TRBJ2-7): EAGVTQSPTHLIKTRGQQATLRCSPISGHTSVYWYQQALGLGLQFLLWYDEGEERNRGNFPPRFSGRQFPNYSSELNVNALELEDSALYLCASSSPGQGGYEQYFGPGTRLTVT.

This sequence joins TRBV7-7 and TRBJ2-5, with TRBD2 identical over 7 bases. The CDR3 loop spans 14 amino acids. J was trimmed by 5 bases and V by 2 bases; bases with no gene match: 5. CDR1 and CDR2 (germline): SSHAT, FNYEAQ (reference sequence). CDR3 nucleotides: TGTGCCAGCAGCTTAAGGCGCGGGAGCGAGACCCAGTACTTC. Translated: CASSLRRGSETQYF.

CDR3 DNA: TGTGCCAGCAGCACGGGACAAAGTCGGGCCAACGTCCTGACTTTC. Encoded protein: CASSTGQSRANVLTF. V and J are TRBV11-3 and TRBJ2-6; the D gene is possibly TRBD1 (6 bases). This CDR3 has 15 residues. From germline, CDR1 is SGHNT and CDR2 YENEEA. The V end was cut by 5 bases, the J end by 5 bases, with 13 bases between.

This clone came up once. This chain uses TRBV9 with TRBJ1-5; no definite D call. The germline gives CDR1 SGDLS, CDR2 YYNGEE. V was pared by 4 bases and J by 3 bases, with 17 bases between. The CDR3 totals 16 residues. The CDR3: CASSLPAGTHNQPQHF. CDR3 bases: TGTGCCAGCAGCCTTCCTGCCGGAACGCACAATCAGCCCCAGCATTTT. The full variable domain, with the rest looked up from reference TRBV9 and TRBJ1-5, is DSGVTQTPKHLITATGQRVTLRCSPRSGDLSVYWYQQSLDQGLQFLIQYYNGEERAKGNILERFSAQQFPDLHSELNLSSLELGDSALYFCASSLPAGTHNQPQHFGDGTRLSIL.

The chain joins TRBV4-3 to TRBJ2-3, with D possibly TRBD1 on 5 matching bases. CDR1 is LGHNA and CDR2 is YSLEER in the germline V gene. Trimming took off 2 bases at V and 5 bases at J, with 14 bases between the two ends. This CDR3 has 15 amino acids. The CDR3 loop is CASSQQIIQGDTQYF. DNA of the CDR3: TGCGCCAGCAGCCAACAGATCATTCAGGGAGATACGCAGTATTTT.

The V and J genes are TRBV9 and TRBJ2-1; 7 bases match TRBD2. Trimming at V came to 4 bases and at J to 6 bases, leaving 13 bases not matched to a gene. Germline V CDR1 and CDR2: SGDLS, YYNGEE. This CDR3 spans 16 amino acids. This chain's CDR3 is CASSSRTGTTANEQFF. CDR3 DNA: TGTGCCAGCAGCTCCCGGACCGGGACTACCGCCAATGAGCAGTTCTTC. Combining the CDR3 with reference TRBV9 and TRBJ2-1 gives the whole variable domain DSGVTQTPKHLITATGQRVTLRCSPRSGDLSVYWYQQSLDQGLQFLIQYYNGEERAKGNILERFSAQQFPDLHSELNLSSLELGDSALYFCASSSRTGTTANEQFFGPGTRLTVL.

The chain links TRBV18 to TRBJ1-1, with unresolved D. Trimming pared 9 bases from V and 2 bases from J, leaving 10 bases between. The germline gives CDR1 KGHSH, CDR2 LQKENI. CDR3 length: 12 residues. CDR3 loop: CASKGANTEAFF. The CDR3 DNA sequence: TGTGCCAGTAAGGGAGCTAACACTGAAGCTTTCTTT.

V gene TRBV9 combines with J gene TRBJ2-3, with 7 bases lining up with TRBD2. The CDR3 covers 15 residues. Trimming took 2 bases from V and 1 from J; bases not matched to a gene: 4. Per the germline V gene, CDR1 is SGDLS and CDR2 is YYNGEE. The CDR3 here is CASSVGLAGTDTQYF. CDR3 nucleotides: TGTGCCAGCAGCGTGGGTCTAGCGGGCACAGATACGCAGTATTTT.

The V gene is TRBV4-3, the J gene TRBJ2-7, with D perhaps TRBD2 (6 bases). The CDR3 has 15 amino acids. Per the germline V gene, CDR1 is LGHNA and CDR2 is YSLEER. V was clipped by 4 bases and J by 7 bases, with 20 bases between them. CDR3 loop: CASSPSLGSPGEQYF. The CDR3 DNA reads TGCGCCAGCAGCCCATCCCTCGGGAGCCCGGGGGAGCAGTACTTC.

The chain uses TRBV7-8 and TRBJ1-5; D gene ambiguous. Between the trimmed V and J ends, which lost 2 bases and 2 bases, there was a span of 7 bases. This CDR3 spans 14 amino acids. In germline, CDR1 is SGHVS, CDR2 FQNEAQ. The CDR3 loop reads CASSLMGGNQPQHF. Written as DNA, the CDR3 is TGTGCCAGCAGCTTAATGGGTGGCAATCAGCCCCAGCATTTT.

This clone was counted a single time. This chain's CDR3 is CASTPHGSGNTIYF. In DNA form, the CDR3 reads TGTGCCAGCACCCCACACGGCTCTGGAAACACCATATATTTT. The chain uses TRBV28 and TRBJ1-3; D remains unclear. The CDR3 is 14 amino acids. Germline V gene data show CDR1 as MDHEN and CDR2 as SYDVKM. V was trimmed by 7 bases and J by 0 bases, leaving 10 bases between them.

The V and J genes are TRBV6-6 and TRBJ2-5; 7 bases are shared with TRBD1. The CDR3 is 15 residues long. Germline V gives CDR1 MNHNY, CDR2 SVGAGI (reference sequence). V lost 8 bases to trimming and J lost 2 bases; unmatched junction nucleotides: 11. The CDR3: CASRRGRGKQETQYF. DNA for the CDR3: TGTGCCAGCCGAAGGGGCAGGGGGAAACAAGAGACCCAGTACTTC.

The chain couples TRBV29-1 to TRBJ1-1; possible D gene TRBD1, 5 bases. Germline values: CDR1 SQVTM, CDR2 ANQGSEA. The V end was cut by 6 bases, the J end by 1 base, with 12 bases between. The CDR3 is 13 amino acids. CDR3 residues: CSVKRGGNTEAFF. The CDR3 bases are TGCAGCGTAAAAAGGGGTGGGAACACTGAAGCTTTCTTT.